This T cell receptor beta chain was captured by sequencing in a study of radiotherapy plus CTLA-4 blockade in lung cancer. Study in general: Objective response rate was more than 15%; disease control rate, 25% to 35%.

Only in-frame clones appear in the TCRdb table, and some are missing; sequencing was by immunoSEQ multiplex PCR. The top ten hold 6.9% of the sample, which has about 120,000 clones, just under 90% seen once. CDR3 length: 14 amino acids. V dropped 7 bases and J dropped 6; count of bases not matched to a gene: 7. Germline V gene data show CDR1 as LNHDA and CDR2 as SQIVND (reference sequence). Patients had chemo-refractory metastatic non-small-cell lung cancer and received focal radiation plus CTLA-4 blockade that used ipilimumab. The rearrangement links TRBV19 to TRBJ1-5, with 9 positions matching TRBD1. The sequence came from a human donor with non-small cell lung cancer that progressed on radiotherapy plus ipilimumab. The sequencing used peripheral blood, collected from a patient treated with radiotherapy plus ipilimumab. The CDR3 spells CASTYTGGVQPQHF. In DNA form, the CDR3 reads TGTGCCAGTACCTACACAGGGGGCGTTCAGCCCCAGCATTTT.